These T cell receptor beta chains were read from a single sample in a study of regulatory T cells in long-lasting Graves disease. Via MiXCR, TCRdb re-called the multiplex PCR reads, giving one row per CDR3 protein. The data contain hundreds of thousands of distinct CDR3 sequences, around 21% of them singletons. Sequences were derived from peripheral blood mononuclear cells (PBMCs), sampled when the disease was refractory, from a patient treated with antithyroid drugs. Source of these receptors: a female donor with Graves disease. Both conserved end residues are part of each CDR3. The D gene is left open where the match is weak. Clone size is given for some rows only: seen once, a few or many times, or a class if the clone is expanded.

J gene,V gene,clone size,D gene,CDR3 DNA,CDR3 protein
TRBJ1-5,TRBV6-1,many,.,TGTGCCAGCACCGGCCAGGGAGAGGGCAATCAGCCCCAGCATTTT,CASTGQGEGNQPQHF
TRBJ2-5,TRBV29-1,.,.,TGCAGCGTTGACATCCGGGGAGCGGTGCGAGAGACCCAGTACTTC,CSVDIRGAVRETQYF
TRBJ2-7,TRBV18,.,.,TGTGCCAGCTCACCACCGGGGTTTGGGCATGAGCAGTACTTC,CASSPPGFGHEQYF
TRBJ2-7,TRBV4-3,few,TRBD1,TGCGCCAGCAGCCAAGATTTGCCGACAGGGGGGAACGAGCAGTACTTC,CASSQDLPTGGNEQYF
TRBJ2-7,TRBV4-1,.,TRBD2,TGTGCCAGCAGCTTACTAGCGGGAGCCTCCTACGAGCAGTACTTC,CASSLLAGASYEQYF
TRBJ2-7,TRBV20-1,.,.,TGCAGTGCTAGAAACAGGGTGGGTGTTGAGCAGTACTTC,CSARNRVGVEQYF
TRBJ2-5,TRBV30,.,.,TGTGCCTGGGCAGCTCCCAGGGCCTCCAAAGAGACCCAGTACTTC,CAWAAPRASKETQYF
TRBJ2-5,TRBV19,few,TRBD2,TGTGCCAGTAGTTTAGCGGGAACTGAGACCCAGTACTTC,CASSLAGTETQYF
TRBJ2-1,TRBV27,.,.,TGTGCCAGCAGCCCGGGGCGATACAATGAGCAGTTCTTC,CASSPGRYNEQFF
TRBJ1-2,TRBV10-3,many,TRBD1,TGTGCCATCAGTGCTAGCTACAGGGGAATCAACTATGGCTACACCTTC,CAISASYRGINYGYTF
TRBJ2-2,TRBV5-1,many,TRBD1,TGCGCCAGCAGCGAGGGGGCGCCAACCGGGGAGCTGTTTTTT,CASSEGAPTGELFF
TRBJ1-2,TRBV9,.,TRBD1,TGTGCCATCCCATATCCGGACAGGCCCTTCAACTATGGCTACACCTTC,CAIPYPDRPFNYGYTF
TRBJ1-2,TRBV18,.,TRBD1,TGTGCCAGCTCACCAACACAGGGGGCATCCTCCAACTATGGCTACACCTTC,CASSPTQGASSNYGYTF
TRBJ1-2,TRBV10-3,.,.,TGTGCCTCCTCCGAGAAGCGGAACGACTATGGCTACACCTTC,CASSEKRNDYGYTF
TRBJ2-7,TRBV6-1,few,TRBD1,TGTGCCAGCAGTGTGTTGGGGACAGGAGCTCGGGAGCAGTACTTC,CASSVLGTGAREQYF
TRBJ2-1,TRBV6-1,.,TRBD2,TGTGCCAGCAGTGAAGCGGGAGGGCGCGATGAGCAGTTCTTC,CASSEAGGRDEQFF
TRBJ2-3,TRBV28,few,TRBD2,TGTGCCAGCAGTTCCCTCGCGGGAGGACTTACAGATACGCAGTATTTT,CASSSLAGGLTDTQYF
TRBJ1-4,TRBV6-2/TRBV6-3,.,.,TGTGCCAGCCACCTTAGCGGTGGGAAACTGTTTTTT,CASHLSGGKLFF
TRBJ2-7,TRBV5-1,few,.,TGCGCCAGCAGCTTGGGGGCGGAGAGCTACGGGCAGTACTTC,CASSLGAESYGQYF
TRBJ2-1,TRBV6-2/TRBV6-3,.,TRBD2,TGTGCCAGCAGGGGACTAGCGGGAGGGAGCTCCTACAATGAGCAGTTCTTC,CASRGLAGGSSYNEQFF
TRBJ1-1,TRBV7-2,.,.,TGTGCCAGCAGCTTATGGATCACTGAAGCTTTCTTT,CASSLWITEAFF
TRBJ2-7,TRBV15,many,.,TGTGCCACCAGCAGAGACCTCGGGACTCCTGCCTACGAGCAGTACTTC,CATSRDLGTPAYEQYF
TRBJ2-1,TRBV2,.,TRBD2,TGTGCCAGCAGGTGGACTAGAAGGCCCTACAATGAGCAGTTCTTC,CASRWTRRPYNEQFF